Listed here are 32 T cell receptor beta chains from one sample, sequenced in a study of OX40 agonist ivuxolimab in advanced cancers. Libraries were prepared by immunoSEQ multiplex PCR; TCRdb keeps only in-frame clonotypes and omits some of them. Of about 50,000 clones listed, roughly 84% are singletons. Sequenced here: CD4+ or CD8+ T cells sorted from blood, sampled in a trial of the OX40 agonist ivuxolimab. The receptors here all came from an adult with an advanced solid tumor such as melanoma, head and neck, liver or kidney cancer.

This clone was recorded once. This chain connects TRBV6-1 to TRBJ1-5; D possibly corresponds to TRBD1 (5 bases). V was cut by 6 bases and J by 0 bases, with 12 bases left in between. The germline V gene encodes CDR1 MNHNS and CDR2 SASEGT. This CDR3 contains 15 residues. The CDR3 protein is CASSRTGDSNQPQHF. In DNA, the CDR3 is TGTGCCAGCAGCCGAACAGGAGATAGCAATCAGCCCCAGCATTTT.

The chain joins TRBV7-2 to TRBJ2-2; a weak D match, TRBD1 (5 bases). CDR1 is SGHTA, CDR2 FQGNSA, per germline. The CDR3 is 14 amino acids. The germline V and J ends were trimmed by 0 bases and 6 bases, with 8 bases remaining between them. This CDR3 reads CASSLADRSGELFF. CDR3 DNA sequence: TGTGCCAGCAGCTTAGCCGACAGATCCGGGGAGCTGTTTTTT.

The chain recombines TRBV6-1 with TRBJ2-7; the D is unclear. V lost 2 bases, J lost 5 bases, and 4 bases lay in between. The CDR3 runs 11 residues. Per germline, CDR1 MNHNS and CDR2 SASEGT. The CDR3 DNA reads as TGTGCCAGCAGTGAACCGGACGAGCAGTACTTC. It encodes CASSEPDEQYF.

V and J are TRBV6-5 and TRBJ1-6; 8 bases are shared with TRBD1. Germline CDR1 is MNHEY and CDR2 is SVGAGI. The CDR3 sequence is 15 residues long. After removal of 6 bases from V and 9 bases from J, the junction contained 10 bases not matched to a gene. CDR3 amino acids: CASSPDRGGGSPLHF. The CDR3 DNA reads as TGTGCCAGCAGCCCCGACAGGGGAGGGGGTTCACCCCTCCACTTT.

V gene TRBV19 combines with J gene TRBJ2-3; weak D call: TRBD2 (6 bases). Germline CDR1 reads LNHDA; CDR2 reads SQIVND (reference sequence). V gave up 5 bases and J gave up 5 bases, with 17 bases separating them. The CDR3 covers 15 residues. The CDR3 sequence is CASSVGGLKGDTQYF. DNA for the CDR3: TGTGCCAGTAGTGTCGGGGGACTTAAGGGAGATACGCAGTATTTT.

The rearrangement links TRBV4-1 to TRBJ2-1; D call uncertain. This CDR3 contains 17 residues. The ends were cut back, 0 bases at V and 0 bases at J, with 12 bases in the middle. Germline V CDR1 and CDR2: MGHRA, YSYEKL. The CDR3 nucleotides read TGCGCCAGCAGCCAAGATGAGACCTTCAGCTCCTACAATGAGCAGTTCTTC. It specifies CASSQDETFSSYNEQFF.

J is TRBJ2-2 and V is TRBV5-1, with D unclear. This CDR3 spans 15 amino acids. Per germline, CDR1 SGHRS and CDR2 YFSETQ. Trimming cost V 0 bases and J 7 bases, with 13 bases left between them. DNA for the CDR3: TGCGCCAGCAGCTTGGTAGCCGCTTCGAGCGGGGAGCTGTTTTTT. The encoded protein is CASSLVAASSGELFF.

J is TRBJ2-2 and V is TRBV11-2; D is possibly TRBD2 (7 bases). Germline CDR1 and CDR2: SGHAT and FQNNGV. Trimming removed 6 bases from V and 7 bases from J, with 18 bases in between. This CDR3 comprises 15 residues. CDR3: CASRAPGGRNGELFF. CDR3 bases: TGTGCCAGCAGAGCCCCCGGGGGGCGTAACGGGGAGCTGTTTTTT.

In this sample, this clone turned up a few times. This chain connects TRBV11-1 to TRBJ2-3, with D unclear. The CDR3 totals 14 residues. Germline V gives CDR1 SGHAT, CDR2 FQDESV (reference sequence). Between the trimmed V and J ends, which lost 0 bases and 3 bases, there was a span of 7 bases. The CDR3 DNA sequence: TGTGCCAGCAGCTTAGCAGTGGGGACAGATACGCAGTATTTT. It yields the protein CASSLAVGTDTQYF. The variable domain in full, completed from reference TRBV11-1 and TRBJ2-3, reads EAEVAQSPRYKITEKSQAVAFWCDPISGHATLYWYRQILGQGPELLVQFQDESVVDDSQLPKDRFSAERLKGVDSTLKIQPAELGDSAMYLCASSLAVGTDTQYFGPGTRLTVL.

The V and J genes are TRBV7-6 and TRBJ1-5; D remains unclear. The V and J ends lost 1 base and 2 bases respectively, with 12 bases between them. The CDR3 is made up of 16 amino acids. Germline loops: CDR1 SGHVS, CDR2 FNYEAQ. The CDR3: CASSLESPQGNQPQHF. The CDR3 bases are TGTGCCAGCAGCTTAGAATCCCCCCAAGGCAATCAGCCCCAGCATTTT.

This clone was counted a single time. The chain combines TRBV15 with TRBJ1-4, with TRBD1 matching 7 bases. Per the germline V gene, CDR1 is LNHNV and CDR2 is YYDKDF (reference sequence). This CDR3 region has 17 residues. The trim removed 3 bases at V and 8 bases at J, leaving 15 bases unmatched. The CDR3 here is CATSRDFGGRGQEKLFF. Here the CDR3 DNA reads TGTGCCACCAGCAGGGACTTCGGGGGTAGGGGGCAAGAAAAACTGTTTTTT.

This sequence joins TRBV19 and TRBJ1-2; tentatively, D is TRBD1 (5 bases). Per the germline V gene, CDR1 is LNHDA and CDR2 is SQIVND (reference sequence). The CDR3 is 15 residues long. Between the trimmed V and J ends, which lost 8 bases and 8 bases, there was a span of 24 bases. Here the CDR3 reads CASGLPLGPSGGYTF. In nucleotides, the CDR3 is TGTGCCAGTGGACTTCCACTGGGGCCTTCGGGGGGCTACACCTTC. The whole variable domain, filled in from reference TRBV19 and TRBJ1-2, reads DGGITQSPKYLFRKEGQNVTLSCEQNLNHDAMYWYRQDPGQGLRLIYYSQIVNDFQKGDIAEGYSVSREKKESFPLTVTSAQKNPTAFYLCASGLPLGPSGGYTFGSGTRLTVV.

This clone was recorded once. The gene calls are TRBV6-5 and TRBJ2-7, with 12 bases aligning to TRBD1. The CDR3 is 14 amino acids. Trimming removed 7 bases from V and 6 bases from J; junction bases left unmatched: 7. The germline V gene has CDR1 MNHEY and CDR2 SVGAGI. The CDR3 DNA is TGTGCCAGCACCATCGGGACAGGGGGCACCGAGCAGTACTTC. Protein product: CASTIGTGGTEQYF.

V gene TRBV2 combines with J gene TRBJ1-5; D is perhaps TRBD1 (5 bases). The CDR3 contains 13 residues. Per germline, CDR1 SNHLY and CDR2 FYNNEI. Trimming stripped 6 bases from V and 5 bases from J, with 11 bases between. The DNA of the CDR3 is TGTGCCAGCAGCTTGCAGGGCGATCAGCCCCAGCATTTT. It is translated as CASSLQGDQPQHF.

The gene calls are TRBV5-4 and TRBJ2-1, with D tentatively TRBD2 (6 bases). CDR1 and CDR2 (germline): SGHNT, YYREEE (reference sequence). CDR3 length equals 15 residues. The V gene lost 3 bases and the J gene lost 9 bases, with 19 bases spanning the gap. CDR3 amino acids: CASSSTSSVGFEQFF. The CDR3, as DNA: TGTGCCAGCAGCTCAACGTCTAGCGTGGGATTTGAGCAGTTCTTC.

In DNA, the CDR3 is TGTGCCAGTAGTAAGATGCGTATGGCTGACAGCTCAACTAATGAAAAACTGTTTTTT. It specifies CASSKMRMADSSTNEKLFF. The gene calls are TRBV19 and TRBJ1-4, with D possibly TRBD1 on 5 matching bases. Per the germline V gene, CDR1 is LNHDA and CDR2 is SQIVND (reference sequence). The V gene lost 4 bases and the J gene lost 0 bases, with 21 bases spanning the gap. The CDR3 spans 19 residues.

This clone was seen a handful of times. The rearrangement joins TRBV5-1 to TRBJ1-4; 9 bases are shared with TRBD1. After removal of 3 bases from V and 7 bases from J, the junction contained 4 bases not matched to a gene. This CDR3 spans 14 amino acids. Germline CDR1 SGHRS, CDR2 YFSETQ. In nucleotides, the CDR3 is TGCGCCAGCAGCTATGACAGGGGGTTTGAAAAACTGTTTTTT. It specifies CASSYDRGFEKLFF.

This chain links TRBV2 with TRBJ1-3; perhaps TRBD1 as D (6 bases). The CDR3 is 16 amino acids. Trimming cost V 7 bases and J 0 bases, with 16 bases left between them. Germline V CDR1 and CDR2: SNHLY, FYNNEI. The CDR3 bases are TGTGCCAGCATAGGTAGAACAGGGAACTCTGGAAACACCATATATTTT. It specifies CASIGRTGNSGNTIYF.

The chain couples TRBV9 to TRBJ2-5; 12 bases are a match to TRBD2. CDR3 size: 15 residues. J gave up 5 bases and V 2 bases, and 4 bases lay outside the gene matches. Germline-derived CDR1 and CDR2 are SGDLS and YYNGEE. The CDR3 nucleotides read TGTGCCAGCAGCGTTCTAGCGGGGGGGCCGGAGACCCAGTACTTC. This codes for CASSVLAGGPETQYF. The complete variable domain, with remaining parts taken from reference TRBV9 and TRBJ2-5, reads DSGVTQTPKHLITATGQRVTLRCSPRSGDLSVYWYQQSLDQGLQFLIQYYNGEERAKGNILERFSAQQFPDLHSELNLSSLELGDSALYFCASSVLAGGPETQYFGPGTRLLVL.

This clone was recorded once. This CDR3 is CASSLQVYYEQYF. The CDR3 bases are TGTGCCAGCAGCTTACAGGTTTACTACGAGCAGTACTTC. The V call is TRBV7-2, the J call TRBJ2-7; the D is unclear. The length of the CDR3 is 13 residues. The V end lost 2 bases, the J end lost 3 bases, and 8 bases lay between the germline ends. Germline V gives CDR1 SGHTA, CDR2 FQGNSA.

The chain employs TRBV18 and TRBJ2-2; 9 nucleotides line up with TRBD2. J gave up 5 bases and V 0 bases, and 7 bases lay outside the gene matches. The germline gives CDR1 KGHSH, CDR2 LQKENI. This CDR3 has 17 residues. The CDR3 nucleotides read TGTGCCAGCTCACCACCTTTGCGGGGGGGAGCAACCGGGGAGCTGTTTTTT. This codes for CASSPPLRGGATGELFF.

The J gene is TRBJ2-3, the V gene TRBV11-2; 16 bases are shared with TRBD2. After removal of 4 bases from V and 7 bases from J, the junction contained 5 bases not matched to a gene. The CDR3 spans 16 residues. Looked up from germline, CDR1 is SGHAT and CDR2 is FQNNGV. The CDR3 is CASSSGTSGGDHTQYF. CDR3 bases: TGTGCCAGCAGCTCTGGGACTAGCGGGGGGGACCATACGCAGTATTTT.

In DNA, the CDR3 is TGTGCCAGCAGCCTGACAGGGAATCAGCCCCAGCATTTT. Protein sequence: CASSLTGNQPQHF. The chain joins TRBV7-2 to TRBJ1-5; TRBD1 matches at 7 bases. CDR3 length: 13 residues. Germline CDR1 SGHTA, CDR2 FQGNSA. With V trimmed by 5 bases and J by 4 bases, 2 bases remained unmatched. The complete variable domain, with remaining parts taken from reference TRBV7-2 and TRBJ1-5, reads GAGVSQSPSNKVTEKGKDVELRCDPISGHTALYWYRQSLGQGLEFLIYFQGNSAPDKSGLPSDRFSAERTGGSVSTLTIQRTQQEDSAVYLCASSLTGNQPQHFGDGTRLSIL.

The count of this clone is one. CDR3 DNA sequence: TGTGCCAGCAGCCCGCACCCAAGCGGGGGGGCCGGGGGTGAGCAGTTCTTC. This translates into CASSPHPSGGAGGEQFF. This chain joins TRBV9 and TRBJ2-1; the match to TRBD2 covers 10 bases. Germline values: CDR1 SGDLS, CDR2 YYNGEE. After removal of 4 bases from V and 9 bases from J, the junction contained 16 bases not matched to a gene. The CDR3 contains 17 residues. The full variable domain, completed using reference TRBV9 and TRBJ2-1, is DSGVTQTPKHLITATGQRVTLRCSPRSGDLSVYWYQQSLDQGLQFLIQYYNGEERAKGNILERFSAQQFPDLHSELNLSSLELGDSALYFCASSPHPSGGAGGEQFFGPGTRLTVL.

In DNA, the CDR3 is TGTGCCAGCAGCTTAGAACAGGGGAAATCCTACAATGAGCAGTTCTTC. Translating it yields CASSLEQGKSYNEQFF. The V call is TRBV7-9, the J call TRBJ2-1, with 7 nucleotides matching TRBD1. The V gene's germline CDR1 is SEHNR and CDR2 FQNEAQ (reference sequence). This CDR3 region has 16 residues. V lost 1 base and J lost 1; bases outside the gene matches: 4.

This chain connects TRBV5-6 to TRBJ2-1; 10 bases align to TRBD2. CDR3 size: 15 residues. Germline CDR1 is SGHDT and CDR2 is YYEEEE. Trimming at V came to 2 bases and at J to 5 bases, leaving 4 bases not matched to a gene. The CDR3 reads CASSLGLAADNEQFF. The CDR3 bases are TGTGCCAGCAGCTTAGGACTAGCGGCAGACAATGAGCAGTTCTTC.

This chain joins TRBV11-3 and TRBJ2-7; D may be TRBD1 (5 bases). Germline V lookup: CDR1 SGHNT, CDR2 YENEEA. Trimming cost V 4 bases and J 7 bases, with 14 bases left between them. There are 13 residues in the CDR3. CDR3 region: CASSWSGAREQYF. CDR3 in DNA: TGTGCCAGCAGCTGGAGTGGGGCGCGGGAGCAGTACTTC. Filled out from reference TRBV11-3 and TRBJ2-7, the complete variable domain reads EAGVVQSPRYKIIEKKQPVAFWCNPISGHNTLYWYLQNLGQGPELLIRYENEEAVDDSQLPKDRFSAERLKGVDSTLKIQPAELGDSAVYLCASSWSGAREQYFGPGTRLTVT.

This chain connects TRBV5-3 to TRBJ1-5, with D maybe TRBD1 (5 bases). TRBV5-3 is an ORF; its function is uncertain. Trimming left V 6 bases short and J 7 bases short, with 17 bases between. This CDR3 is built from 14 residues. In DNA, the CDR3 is TGTGCCAGAATCATCCCAGGGACTATGCAGCCCCAGCATTTT. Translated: CARIIPGTMQPQHF.

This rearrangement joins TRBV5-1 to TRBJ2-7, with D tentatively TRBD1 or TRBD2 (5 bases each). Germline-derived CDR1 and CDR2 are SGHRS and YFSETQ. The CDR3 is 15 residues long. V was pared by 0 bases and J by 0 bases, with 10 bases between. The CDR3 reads CASSLGPGTSYEQYF. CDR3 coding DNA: TGCGCCAGCAGCTTGGGGCCAGGGACCTCCTACGAGCAGTACTTC.

CDR3 protein: CASSPIEGTYGYTF. Here the CDR3 DNA reads TGTGCCAGCTCACCAATCGAGGGGACCTATGGCTACACCTTC. The chain couples TRBV18 to TRBJ1-2, with a weak D call TRBD1 (5 bases). V lost 2 bases, J lost 4 bases, and 11 bases lay in between. Looked up from germline, CDR1 is KGHSH and CDR2 is LQKENI. The CDR3 is 14 residues long.

The CDR3 DNA sequence: TGTGCCAGCAGCCGCCGATGGGGAGACTATGGCTACACCTTC. It codes for CASSRRWGDYGYTF. This chain uses TRBV11-1 with TRBJ1-2; D is undetermined. The CDR3 is made up of 14 amino acids. Trimming took off 5 bases at V and 3 bases at J, with 13 bases between the two ends. Germline CDR1 SGHAT, CDR2 FQDESV (reference sequence).

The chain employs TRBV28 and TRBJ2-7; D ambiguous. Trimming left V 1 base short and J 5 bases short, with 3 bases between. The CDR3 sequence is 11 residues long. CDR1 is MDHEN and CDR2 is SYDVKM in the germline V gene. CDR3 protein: CASSLLDEQYF. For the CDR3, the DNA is TGTGCCAGCAGTTTATTGGACGAGCAGTACTTC.